A single sample gave rise to the 10 T cell receptor beta chains below, sequenced in a study of identical twins (dated by TCRdb to 2016 to 2017). Receptor amplification or capture employed 5' RACE. The sequencer listed for this sample is Illumina HiSeq 2000. TCRdb passed the public sequencing reads through fastp at Q25 and MiXCR, retaining productive beta sequences. Each CDR3 protein appears once, grouped with its most common genes and DNA. The sample table holds more than 400,000 distinct CDR3 sequences, of which 13% to 15% were seen once. Jointly, the top ten make up 0.44% of the sample. This sample was also put to use in a study of yellow fever vaccine responses in identical twins.

Sequenced: CD4+ T cells sorted from blood. Source of these receptors: a woman aged 18-30 years in good health.

This clonotype was seen only a few times. CDR3 sequence reads: CAISESRRVSYEQYV. The CDR3 nucleotides read TGTGCCATCAGTGAGTCGCGAAGGGTTTCCTACGAGCAGTACGTC. V and J are TRBV10-3 and TRBJ2-7; D remains ambiguous. CDR1 is ENHRY and CDR2 is SYGVKD in the germline V gene. Deletions cut 0 bases from V and 1 base from J, with 10 bases between. This CDR3 comprises 15 residues.

CDR3: CASTLGGSGGGNIQYF. The CDR3 DNA is TGTGCCAGCACCCTAGGGGGTAGCGGGGGCGGGAACATTCAGTACTTC. The chain combines TRBV6-1 with TRBJ2-4; 9 positions match TRBD2. Germline V CDR1 and CDR2: MNHNS, SASEGT. V dropped 7 bases and J dropped 7; count of bases not matched to a gene: 14. This CDR3 is 16 amino acids long.

This clonotype was recorded a few times. This sequence joins TRBV5-1 and TRBJ2-5, with D perhaps TRBD1 (6 bases). V lost 0 bases and J 5 bases, leaving 17 bases between the germline ends. CDR1 SGHRS and CDR2 YFSETQ come from the germline V gene. CDR3 size: 16 residues. This chain's CDR3 is CASSLGMPGAGETQYF. In DNA, the CDR3 is TGCGCCAGCAGCTTGGGGATGCCAGGGGCTGGGGAGACCCAGTACTTC.

This clonotype has a handful of counts. V and J are TRBV29-1 and TRBJ2-7; D uncertain. Germline CDR1 and CDR2: SQVTM and ANQGSEA. This CDR3 comprises 9 residues. Between the trimmed V and J ends, which lost 6 bases and 3 bases, there was a span of 3 bases. CDR3 DNA sequence: TGCAGCGTACTCTACGAGCAGTACGTC. Its protein is CSVLYEQYV.

Only a few counts were recorded for this clonotype. The V and J genes are TRBV12-5 and TRBJ2-3; 8 bases align to TRBD1. Trimming at V came to 6 bases and at J to 4 bases, leaving 3 bases not matched to a gene. CDR1 and CDR2 from the germline V gene are LGHNT and FRNRAP. The CDR3 is 13 amino acids. The CDR3 protein is CASGSQGADTQYF. The CDR3 DNA reads as TGTGCTAGTGGATCACAGGGGGCAGATACGCAGTATTTT. Together with reference TRBV12-5 and TRBJ2-3, the CDR3 gives the full variable domain: DARVTQTPRHKVTEMGQEVTMRCQPILGHNTVFWYRQTMMQGLELLAYFRNRAPLDDSGMPKDRFSAEMPDATLATLKIQPSEPRDSAVYFCASGSQGADTQYFGPGTRLTVL.

The chain couples TRBV4-1 to TRBJ2-5, with 8 bases matching TRBD1. The CDR3 length is 14 residues. The V gene's germline CDR1 is MGHRA and CDR2 YSYEKL. V was pared by 3 bases and J by 3 bases, with 3 bases of the junction left unmatched. In nucleotides, the CDR3 is TGCGCCAGCAGCCACCTGACAGGGGAAGAGACCCAGTACTTC. Translated: CASSHLTGEETQYF.

The chain is built from TRBV6-2 or TRBV6-3 and TRBJ2-7, with 10 bases identical to TRBD2. Germline values: CDR1 MNHEY, CDR2 SVGEGT. CDR3 length: 14 amino acids. The V gene end was trimmed by 6 bases and the J gene end by 4 bases; junction bases not matched to a gene: 6. CDR3 bases: TGTGCCAGCAGCAAACTAGCGGGACCTTACGAGCAGTACTTC. This translates into CASSKLAGPYEQYF.

In its sample, this clonotype was seen a few times. The junction shows a germline mismatch at one end, possibly a read error. The chain uses TRBV20-1 and TRBJ2-1; no definite D call. In germline, CDR1 is DFQATT, CDR2 SNEGSKA (reference sequence). The CDR3 spans 10 residues. CDR3 residues: CSARDDEQFF. The CDR3, as DNA: TGCAGTGCTCGAGACGATGAGCAGTTCTTC.

This sequence joins TRBV7-6 and TRBJ2-6; possibly TRBD1 for D (5 bases). The V gene lost 2 bases and the J gene lost 2 bases, with 13 bases spanning the gap. The CDR3 extends over 17 amino acids. The germline V gene has CDR1 SGHVS and CDR2 FNYEAQ. This chain's CDR3 is CASSLSGSGPGANVLTF. The CDR3 nucleotides are TGTGCCAGCAGCTTATCAGGGTCAGGGCCTGGGGCCAACGTCCTGACTTTC.

The chain uses TRBV9 and TRBJ2-5; weak D call: TRBD1 (5 bases). Trimming pared 2 bases from V and 1 base from J, leaving 9 bases between. This CDR3 is 14 amino acids long. Per germline, CDR1 SGDLS and CDR2 YYNGEE. CDR3 sequence reads: CASSVGRLQETQYF. CDR3 sequence (DNA): TGTGCCAGCAGCGTGGGGCGACTCCAAGAGACCCAGTACTTC.